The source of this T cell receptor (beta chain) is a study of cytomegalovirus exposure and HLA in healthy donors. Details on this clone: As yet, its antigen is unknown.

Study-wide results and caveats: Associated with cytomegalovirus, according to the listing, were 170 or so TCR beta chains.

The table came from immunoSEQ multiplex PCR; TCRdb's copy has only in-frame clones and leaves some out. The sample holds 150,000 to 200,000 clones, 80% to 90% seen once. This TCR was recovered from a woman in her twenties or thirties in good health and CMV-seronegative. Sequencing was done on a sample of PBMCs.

The CDR3 DNA sequence: TGTGCCAGCAGCCACGGACTAGCGGGGGTCACCGGGGAGCTGTTTTTT. Protein sequence: CASSHGLAGVTGELFF. This rearrangement joins TRBV11-2 to TRBJ2-2, with 13 bases lining up with TRBD2. The CDR3 totals 16 residues. The germline gives CDR1 SGHAT, CDR2 FQNNGV. V was clipped by 5 bases and J by 4 bases; unmatched bases: 4. The entire variable domain, with the rest obtained from reference TRBV11-2 and TRBJ2-2, is as follows: EAGVAQSPRYKIIEKRQSVAFWCNPISGHATLYWYQQILGQGPKLLIQFQNNGVVDDSQLPKDRFSAERLKGVDSTLKIQPAKLEDSAVYLCASSHGLAGVTGELFFGEGSRLTVL.